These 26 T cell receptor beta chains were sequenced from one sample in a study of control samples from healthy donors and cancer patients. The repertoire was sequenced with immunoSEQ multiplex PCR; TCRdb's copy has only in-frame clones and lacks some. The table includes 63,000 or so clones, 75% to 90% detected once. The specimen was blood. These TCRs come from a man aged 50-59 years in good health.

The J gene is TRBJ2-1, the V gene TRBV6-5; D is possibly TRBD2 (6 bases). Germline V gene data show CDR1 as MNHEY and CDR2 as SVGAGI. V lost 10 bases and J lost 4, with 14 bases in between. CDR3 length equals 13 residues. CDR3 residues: CAISTGVYNEQFF. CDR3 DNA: TGTGCCATCTCGACGGGAGTATACAATGAGCAGTTCTTC.

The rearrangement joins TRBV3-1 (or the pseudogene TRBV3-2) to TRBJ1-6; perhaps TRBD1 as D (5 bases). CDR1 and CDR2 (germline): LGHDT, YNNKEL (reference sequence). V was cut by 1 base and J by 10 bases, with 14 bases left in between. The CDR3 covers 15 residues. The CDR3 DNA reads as TGTGCCAGCAGCCAAGTGCGGGGGAGTGGATCACCCCTCCACTTT. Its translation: CASSQVRGSGSPLHF.

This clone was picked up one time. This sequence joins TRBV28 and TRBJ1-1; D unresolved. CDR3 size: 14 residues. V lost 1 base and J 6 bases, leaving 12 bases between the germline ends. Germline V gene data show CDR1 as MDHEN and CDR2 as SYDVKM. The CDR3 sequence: CASSLSARGPEAFF. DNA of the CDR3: TGTGCCAGCAGTTTATCCGCACGGGGTCCTGAAGCTTTCTTT.

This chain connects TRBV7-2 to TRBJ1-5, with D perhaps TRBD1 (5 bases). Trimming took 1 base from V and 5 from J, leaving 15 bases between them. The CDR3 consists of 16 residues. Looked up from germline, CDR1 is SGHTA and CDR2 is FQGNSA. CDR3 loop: CASSLGNAARDQPQHF. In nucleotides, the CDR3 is TGTGCCAGCAGCTTAGGAAACGCCGCCAGGGATCAGCCCCAGCATTTT.

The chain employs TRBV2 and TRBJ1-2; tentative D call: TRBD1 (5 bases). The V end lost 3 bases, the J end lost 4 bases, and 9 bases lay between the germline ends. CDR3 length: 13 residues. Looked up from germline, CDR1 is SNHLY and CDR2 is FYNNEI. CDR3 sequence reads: CASSDTGTYGYTF. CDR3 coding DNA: TGTGCCAGCAGTGACACGGGGACCTATGGCTACACCTTC.

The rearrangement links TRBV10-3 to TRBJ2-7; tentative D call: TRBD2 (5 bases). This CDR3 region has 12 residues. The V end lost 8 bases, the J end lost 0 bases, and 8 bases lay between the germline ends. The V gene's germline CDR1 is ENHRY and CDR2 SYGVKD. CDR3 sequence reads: CAIRDFSYEQYF. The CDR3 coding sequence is TGTGCCATCCGGGATTTCTCCTACGAGCAGTACTTC.

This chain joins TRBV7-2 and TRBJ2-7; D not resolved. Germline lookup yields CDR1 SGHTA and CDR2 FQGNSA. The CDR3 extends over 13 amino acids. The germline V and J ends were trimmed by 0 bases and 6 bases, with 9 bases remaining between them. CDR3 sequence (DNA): TGTGCCAGCAGCTTAGCAGCTTACTCCGAGCAGTACTTC. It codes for CASSLAAYSEQYF.

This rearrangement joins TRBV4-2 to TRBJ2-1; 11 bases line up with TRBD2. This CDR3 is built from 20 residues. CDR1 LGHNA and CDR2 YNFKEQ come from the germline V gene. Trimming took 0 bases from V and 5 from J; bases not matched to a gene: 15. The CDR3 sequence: CASSQDRSASGRLLDNEQFF. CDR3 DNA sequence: TGTGCCAGCAGCCAAGATCGGTCGGCTAGCGGGAGGCTTTTGGACAATGAGCAGTTCTTC.

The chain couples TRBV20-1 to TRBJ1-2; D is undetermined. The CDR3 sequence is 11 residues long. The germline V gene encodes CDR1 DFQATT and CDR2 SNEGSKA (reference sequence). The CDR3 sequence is CAPLGNYGYTF. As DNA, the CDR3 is TGCGCCCCCCTGGGGAACTATGGCTACACCTTC.

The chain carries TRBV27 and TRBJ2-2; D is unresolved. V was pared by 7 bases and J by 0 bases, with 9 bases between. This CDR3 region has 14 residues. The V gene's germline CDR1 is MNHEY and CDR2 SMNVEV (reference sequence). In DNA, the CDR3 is TGTGCCAGCACTCGGATCGCGAACACCGGGGAGCTGTTTTTT. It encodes CASTRIANTGELFF.

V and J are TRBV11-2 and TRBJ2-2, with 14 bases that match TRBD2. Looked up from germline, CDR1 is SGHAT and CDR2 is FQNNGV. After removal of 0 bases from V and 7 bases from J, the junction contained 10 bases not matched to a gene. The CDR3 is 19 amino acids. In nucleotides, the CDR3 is TGTGCCAGCAGCTTAGATCGGAGTCCGGGACTAGCGGGAGTCGGGGAGCTGTTTTTT. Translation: CASSLDRSPGLAGVGELFF.

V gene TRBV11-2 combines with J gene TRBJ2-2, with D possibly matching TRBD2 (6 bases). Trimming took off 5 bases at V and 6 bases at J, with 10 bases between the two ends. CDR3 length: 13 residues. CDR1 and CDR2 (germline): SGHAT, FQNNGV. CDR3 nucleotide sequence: TGTGCCAGCAGCAGGTCGGGAGCCGGGGAGCTGTTTTTT. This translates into CASSRSGAGELFF. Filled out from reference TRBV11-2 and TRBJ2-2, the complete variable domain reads EAGVAQSPRYKIIEKRQSVAFWCNPISGHATLYWYQQILGQGPKLLIQFQNNGVVDDSQLPKDRFSAERLKGVDSTLKIQPAKLEDSAVYLCASSRSGAGELFFGEGSRLTVL.

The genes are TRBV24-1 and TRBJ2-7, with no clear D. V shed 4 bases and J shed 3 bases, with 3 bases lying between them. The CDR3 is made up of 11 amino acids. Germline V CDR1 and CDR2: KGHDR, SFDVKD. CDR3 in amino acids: CATSEDYEQYF. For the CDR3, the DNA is TGTGCCACCAGTGAAGACTACGAGCAGTACTTC.

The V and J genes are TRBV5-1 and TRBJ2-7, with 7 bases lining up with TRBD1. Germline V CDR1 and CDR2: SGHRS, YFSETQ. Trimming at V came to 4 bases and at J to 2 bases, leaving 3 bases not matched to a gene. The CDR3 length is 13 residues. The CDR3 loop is CASSRGQTYEQYF. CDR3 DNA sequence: TGCGCCAGCAGCCGGGGACAGACCTACGAGCAGTACTTC.

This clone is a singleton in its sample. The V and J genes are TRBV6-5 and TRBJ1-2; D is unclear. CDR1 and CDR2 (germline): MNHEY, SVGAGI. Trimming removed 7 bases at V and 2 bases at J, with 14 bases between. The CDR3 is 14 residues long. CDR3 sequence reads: CASTRGYGNYGYTF. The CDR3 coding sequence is TGTGCCAGCACCCGAGGGTACGGAAACTATGGCTACACCTTC.

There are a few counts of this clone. CDR3 in amino acids: CASSLNPRAGNTIYF. The CDR3 coding sequence is TGTGCCAGCAGCCTCAATCCCAGGGCTGGAAACACCATATATTTT. The rearrangement joins TRBV4-2 to TRBJ1-3, with a weak D call TRBD1 (5 bases). Trimming stripped 4 bases from V and 2 bases from J, with 12 bases between. Germline V gives CDR1 LGHNA, CDR2 YNFKEQ. The CDR3 is 15 residues long.

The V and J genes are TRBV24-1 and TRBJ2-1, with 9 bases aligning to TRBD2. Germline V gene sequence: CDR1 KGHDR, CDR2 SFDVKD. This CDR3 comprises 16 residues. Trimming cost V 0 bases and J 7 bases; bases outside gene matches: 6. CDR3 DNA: TGTGCCACCAGTGATTTGCGGCTAGCGGGGAGTAATGAGCAGTTCTTC. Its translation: CATSDLRLAGSNEQFF.

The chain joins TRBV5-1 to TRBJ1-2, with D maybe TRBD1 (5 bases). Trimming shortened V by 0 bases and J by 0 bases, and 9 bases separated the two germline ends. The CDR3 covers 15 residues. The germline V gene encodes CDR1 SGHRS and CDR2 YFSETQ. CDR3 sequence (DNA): TGCGCCAGCAGCTTGGTAGACAGACCTAACTATGGCTACACCTTC. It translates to CASSLVDRPNYGYTF.

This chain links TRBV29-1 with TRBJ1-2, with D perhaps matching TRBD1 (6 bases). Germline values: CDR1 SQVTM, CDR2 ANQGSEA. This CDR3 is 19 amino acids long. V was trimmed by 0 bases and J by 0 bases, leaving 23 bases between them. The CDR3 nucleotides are TGCAGCGTTGAAGATCGGGTCCACGACGAGGGGGTTTCTAACTATGGCTACACCTTC. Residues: CSVEDRVHDEGVSNYGYTF.

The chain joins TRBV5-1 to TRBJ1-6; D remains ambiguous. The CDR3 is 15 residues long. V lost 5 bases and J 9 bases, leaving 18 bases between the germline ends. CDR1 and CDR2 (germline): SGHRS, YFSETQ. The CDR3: CASSRNWEKTSPLHF. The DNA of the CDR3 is TGCGCCAGCAGTCGGAACTGGGAAAAGACTTCACCCCTCCACTTT.

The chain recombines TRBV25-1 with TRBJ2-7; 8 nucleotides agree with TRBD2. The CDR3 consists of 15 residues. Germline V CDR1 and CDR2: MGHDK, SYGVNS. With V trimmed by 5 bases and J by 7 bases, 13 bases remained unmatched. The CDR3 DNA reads TGTGCCAGCAGTTTACAGGTAGCGGGAACTGGAGAGCAGTACTTC. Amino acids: CASSLQVAGTGEQYF.

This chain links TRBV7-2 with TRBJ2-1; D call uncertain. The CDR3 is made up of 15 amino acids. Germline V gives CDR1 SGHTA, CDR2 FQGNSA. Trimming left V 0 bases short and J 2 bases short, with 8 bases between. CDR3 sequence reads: CASSLAWGTYNEQFF. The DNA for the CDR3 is TGTGCCAGCAGCTTAGCGTGGGGTACCTACAATGAGCAGTTCTTC. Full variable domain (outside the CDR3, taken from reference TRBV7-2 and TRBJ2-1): GAGVSQSPSNKVTEKGKDVELRCDPISGHTALYWYRQSLGQGLEFLIYFQGNSAPDKSGLPSDRFSAERTGGSVSTLTIQRTQQEDSAVYLCASSLAWGTYNEQFFGPGTRLTVL.

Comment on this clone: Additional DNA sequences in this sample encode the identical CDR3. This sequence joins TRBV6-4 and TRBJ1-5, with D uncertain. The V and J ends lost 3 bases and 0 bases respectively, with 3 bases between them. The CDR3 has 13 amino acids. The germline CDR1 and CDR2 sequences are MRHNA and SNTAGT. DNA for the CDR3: TGTGCCAGCAGTGAAGGTAGCAATCAGCCCCAGCATTTT. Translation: CASSEGSNQPQHF.

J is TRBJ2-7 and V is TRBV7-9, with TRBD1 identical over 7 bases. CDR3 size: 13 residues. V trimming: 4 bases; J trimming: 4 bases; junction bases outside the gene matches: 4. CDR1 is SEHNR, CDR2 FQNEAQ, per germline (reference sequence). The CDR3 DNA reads TGTGCCAGCAGCTCACCGGGACAGTACGAGCAGTACTTC. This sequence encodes CASSSPGQYEQYF.

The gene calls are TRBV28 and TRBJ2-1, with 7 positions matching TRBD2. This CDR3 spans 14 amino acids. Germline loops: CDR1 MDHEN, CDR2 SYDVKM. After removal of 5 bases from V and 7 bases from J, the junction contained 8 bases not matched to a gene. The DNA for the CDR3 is TGTGCCAGCAGTCCAACCGGGACTACGAATGAGCAGTTCTTC. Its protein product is CASSPTGTTNEQFF.

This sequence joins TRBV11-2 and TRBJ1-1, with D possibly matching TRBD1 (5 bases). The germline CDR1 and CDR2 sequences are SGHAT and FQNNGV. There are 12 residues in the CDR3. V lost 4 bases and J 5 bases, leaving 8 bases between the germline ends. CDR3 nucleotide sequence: TGTGCCAGCAGCTGGGGGGGGACTGAAGCTTTCTTT. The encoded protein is CASSWGGTEAFF. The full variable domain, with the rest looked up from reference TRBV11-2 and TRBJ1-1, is EAGVAQSPRYKIIEKRQSVAFWCNPISGHATLYWYQQILGQGPKLLIQFQNNGVVDDSQLPKDRFSAERLKGVDSTLKIQPAKLEDSAVYLCASSWGGTEAFFGQGTRLTVV.